This TCR beta chain stems from a study of tumor-infiltrating lymphocytes in primary liver carcinoma. The authors made TCR beta cDNA from around 500 ng total RNA with a constant-region primer. It was through three nested multiplex PCR rounds of slightly modified ARM-PCR that TCR beta libraries arose. Forward primers for TRBV1-TRBV30 and a C-beta reverse primer served the first two PCR rounds, at 10 cycles each. TCRdb called the multiplex PCR reads again in MiXCR, with one record for every CDR3 protein. The data contain 330,000 or so distinct CDR3 sequences, roughly 61% of them singletons. A single count supports this clonotype. Antigen unknown. Its ends do not fully match the called genes, so a read error is possible. The CDR3 covers 14 residues. CDR1 SGHAT and CDR2 FQNNGV come from the germline V gene. Whole-study findings and limits: The bulk unsorted samples meant that CD4+ and CD8+ repertoires went uncompared. When set against blood, tumors had a significantly higher top-250-clone fraction (p = 0.039).

Researchers drew blood RNA from unsorted whole blood and extracted germline DNA as well. The receptor was derived from a man aged 35 to 55 with primary liver carcinoma and hepatitis B virus infection. The rearrangement links TRBV11-2 to TRBJ2-5; possibly TRBD1 for D (5 bases). Sample: peripheral blood. The DNA for the CDR3 is TGTGCCAGCAGCATAGTTGCAGGGATGGAGACCCAATACTTC. It encodes CASSIVAGMETQYF.